This TCR beta chain was found in a study of cytotoxic CD8 clonotypes in ibrutinib-treated CLL. Study in general: The patients, about ten relapsed/refractory and fewer than 16 treatment-naive, included about 17 who were IGHV unmutated. Results showed around 24 partial and 2 complete responses; following median approximately 68 months, around 14 remained remitted, roughly twelve advanced. On average, each sample had a few hundred thousand productive templates and approximately 100,000 productive rearrangements.

Sequencing was performed with immunoSEQ multiplex PCR; in TCRdb, only in-frame clones are kept and a portion is missing. The sample comprises approximately 46,000 clones, about 72% of which are singletons, and roughly 14% rests with the top ten. Germline CDR1 is LNHDA and CDR2 is SQIVND (reference sequence). There are 15 residues in the CDR3. V lost 4 bases to trimming and J lost 1 base, with 12 bases between them. This chain joins TRBV19 and TRBJ2-3; maybe TRBD2 (6 bases). This sequence originates from a human donor with chronic lymphocytic leukemia. The sample consisted of PBMCs, taken after 12 months of ibrutinib treatment. The CDR3 DNA sequence: TGTGCCAGTAGTACCCATGGCGGGGGCACAGATACGCAGTATTTT. This gives the protein CASSTHGGGTDTQYF.